Listed below are T cell receptor beta chains from one sample, sequenced in a study of cytomegalovirus exposure and HLA in healthy donors. The method was immunoSEQ multiplex PCR; TCRdb's version includes in-frame clones alone and lacks a portion of them. The sample contains 210,000 or so clones, 70% to 80% of which appear only once. Sequencing input: PBMCs. The receptors shown here come from a woman in her thirties in good health and CMV-seropositive. CDR3s include the opening cysteine and the closing phenylalanine or tryptophan. The order of the fields is V gene, J gene, clone size, D gene, CDR3 protein, CDR3 DNA. A D gene is named only where the DNA matches it firmly. A clone size is listed for some rows: how often the clone was seen (once, few, many), or a class if it is expanded.

>TRBV5-5|TRBJ2-7|.|TRBD1
CASSPRIGTGSDEQYF
TGTGCCAGCAGCCCACGTATCGGGACAGGGAGCGACGAGCAGTACTTC
>TRBV7-3|TRBJ2-3|.|TRBD2
CASSIHGLDATDTQYF
TGTGCCAGCAGCATACACGGACTAGATGCGACAGATACGCAGTATTTT
>TRBV29-1|TRBJ2-4|.|TRBD2
CSVVGLAGGIRAKNIQYF
TGCAGCGTTGTGGGACTAGCGGGGGGGATTCGCGCCAAAAACATTCAGTACTTC
>TRBV27|TRBJ2-1|.|.
CASRGGSGVMDEQFF
TGTGCCAGCAGGGGTGGGTCAGGGGTAATGGATGAGCAGTTCTTC
>TRBV5-4|TRBJ2-1|.|TRBD2
CASSHGASGSSREQFF
TGTGCCAGCAGCCACGGCGCCAGCGGGAGTTCGCGTGAGCAGTTCTTC
>TRBV28|TRBJ1-5|.|.
CASSLRGTYSNQPQHF
TGTGCCAGCAGCCTTAGAGGGACTTATAGCAATCAGCCCCAGCATTTT
>TRBV7-3|TRBJ2-3|.|.
CASSLSGISEDTQYF
TGTGCCAGCAGCTTGTCTGGGATTAGCGAAGATACGCAGTATTTT
>TRBV15|TRBJ2-7|.|.
CATSRDKLYEQYF
TGTGCCACCAGCAGGGACAAACTGTACGAGCAGTACTTC
>TRBV6-1|TRBJ1-2|few|.
CASSIMGQVGYTF
TGTGCCAGCAGCATAATGGGGCAGGTTGGCTACACCTTC
>TRBV28|TRBJ2-7|.|.
CASLSGTLTYEQYF
TGTGCCAGCCTTTCCGGGACACTCACCTACGAGCAGTACTTC
>TRBV4-2|TRBJ2-3|.|TRBD2
CASSLTGTSGGASSTDTQYF
TGTGCCAGCAGCCTCACCGGGACTAGCGGGGGGGCATCTAGCACAGATACGCAGTATTTT
>TRBV27|TRBJ1-1|.|TRBD1
CATQMTGRVNTEAFF
TGTGCCACTCAGATGACAGGGAGAGTGAACACTGAAGCTTTCTTT
>TRBV6-5|TRBJ2-3|.|TRBD1
CASSYGTGASDTQYF
TGTGCCAGCAGTTACGGGACAGGGGCATCAGATACGCAGTATTTT
>TRBV7-9|TRBJ2-3|.|TRBD2
CASSLGSSGGVPDTQYF
TGTGCCAGCAGCTTGGGCTCAAGCGGGGGGGTTCCAGATACGCAGTATTTT
>TRBV4-3|TRBJ1-5|few|.
CASSQDLRQPQHF
TGCGCCAGCAGCCAAGATCTTCGTCAGCCCCAGCATTTT
>TRBV5-4|TRBJ1-1|.|.
CASSWGVGRGTNTEAFF
TGTGCCAGCAGCTGGGGCGTCGGGAGAGGAACGAACACTGAAGCTTTCTTT
>TRBV18|TRBJ2-1|.|TRBD2
CASSPGTSGGYNYNEQFF
TGTGCCAGCTCACCAGGGACTAGCGGGGGTTACAATTACAATGAGCAGTTCTTC
>TRBV19|TRBJ1-5|.|TRBD1
CASWDRGTGSNQPQHF
TGTGCCAGTTGGGACAGGGGTACGGGTAGCAATCAGCCCCAGCATTTT
>TRBV27|TRBJ2-6|.|.
CASRSNTGLAGANVLTF
TGTGCCAGCAGATCAAATACAGGGTTGGCGGGGGCCAACGTCCTGACTTTC
>TRBV14|TRBJ2-3|.|.
CASSPLVGARTDTQYF
TGTGCCAGCAGCCCCCTCGTGGGCGCGCGCACAGATACGCAGTATTTT
>TRBV19|TRBJ1-4|.|.
CASSMARTTEKLFF
TGTGCCAGTAGTATGGCCCGCACTACTGAAAAACTGTTTTTT
>TRBV10-3|TRBJ2-1|.|.
CAIRGAERYNEQFF
TGTGCCATCAGGGGGGCCGAACGCTACAATGAGCAGTTCTTC
>TRBV5-1|TRBJ2-7|.|.
CASSLQATSYEQYF
TGCGCCAGCAGCTTGCAGGCTACCTCCTACGAGCAGTACTTC
>TRBV9|TRBJ2-3|few|TRBD2
CASSGGVVAGGDTQYF
TGTGCCAGCAGCGGGGGGGTAGTAGCGGGAGGAGATACGCAGTATTTT
>TRBV15|TRBJ2-1|.|.
CATSRDQGEGGYNEQFF
TGTGCCACCAGCAGAGATCAAGGGGAAGGCGGCTACAATGAGCAGTTCTTC
>TRBV9|TRBJ2-1|.|TRBD2
CASSVGLISGGNNEQFF
TGTGCCAGCAGCGTCGGCCTGATAAGCGGGGGAAACAATGAGCAGTTCTTC
>TRBV10-2|TRBJ2-7|.|.
CALPTGRYEQYF
TGCGCCCTCCCCACCGGGAGATACGAGCAGTACTTC
>TRBV7-3|TRBJ2-1|.|.
CASSLDWMGEQFF
TGTGCCAGCAGCTTGGACTGGATGGGGGAGCAGTTCTTC
>TRBV9|TRBJ1-3|.|TRBD1
CASSVDAQGALRSTIYF
TGTGCCAGCAGCGTAGACGCGCAGGGGGCACTTCGAAGCACCATATATTTT
>TRBV30|TRBJ2-3|.|.
CAWTISGDTDTQYF
TGTGCCTGGACCATTTCGGGGGATACAGATACGCAGTATTTT
>TRBV7-9|TRBJ2-1|.|TRBD2
CASSLPSGRINNEQFF
TGTGCCAGCAGCTTACCCTCCGGGAGGATAAACAATGAGCAGTTCTTC
>TRBV27|TRBJ2-1|.|TRBD2
CASSLLTGTSGSWTYNEQFF
TGTGCCAGCAGTTTGCTGACCGGGACTAGCGGGAGTTGGACCTACAATGAGCAGTTCTTC
>TRBV5-6|TRBJ2-5|medium-sized|TRBD2
CASSLISPGGQETQYF
TGTGCCAGCAGCTTGATTAGTCCGGGGGGCCAAGAGACCCAGTACTTC
>TRBV2|TRBJ2-1|.|TRBD2
CASSEEAGGPYNEQFF
TGTGCCAGCAGTGAAGAGGCGGGAGGCCCCTACAATGAGCAGTTCTTC
>TRBV7-2|TRBJ1-1|.|.
CASSLVDRNTEAFF
TGTGCCAGCAGCTTAGTGGACAGGAACACTGAAGCTTTCTTT
>TRBV7-9|TRBJ1-1|.|TRBD1
CASSLVYRGGDTEAFF
TGTGCCAGCAGCTTAGTTTACAGGGGTGGGGACACTGAAGCTTTCTTT
>TRBV5-1|TRBJ2-3|few|.
CASSDGSTDTQYF
TGCGCCAGCAGCGACGGGAGCACAGATACGCAGTATTTT
>TRBV7-9|TRBJ2-3|.|TRBD2
CASSASSTSGGTDTQYF
TGTGCCAGCAGCGCCTCGTCGACTAGCGGGGGCACAGATACGCAGTATTTT
>TRBV7-2|TRBJ2-3|.|TRBD2
CASSLLEAGGTDTQYF
TGTGCCAGCAGCTTATTAGAAGCGGGGGGAACAGATACGCAGTATTTT
>TRBV6-1|TRBJ1-2|.|TRBD1
CASRIQTGETLTYTF
TGTGCCAGCCGAATCCAGACAGGGGAGACCTTGACCTACACCTTC
>TRBV5-4|TRBJ2-5|.|TRBD2
CASGKGGLGGQETQYF
TGTGCCAGCGGTAAAGGGGGACTAGGGGGGCAAGAGACCCAGTACTTC